What follows are 15 T cell receptor beta chains derived from one specimen sequenced in a study of T cell clonotyping in hematopoietic cell transplantation. Time point given: recipient sample about 28 days before transplant, after cytoreduction. Libraries were prepared by immunoSEQ multiplex PCR; TCRdb keeps only in-frame clonotypes and omits some of them. The repertoire holds tens of thousands of clones, with roughly 95% as singletons. Specimen: peripheral blood mononuclear cells, collected before stem cell transplant. The source of these receptors is a woman aged 50 to 65 with acute myeloid leukemia. Some clones in this sample may be carry-over from other donors' samples.

This clone was found a few times. V and J are TRBV6-5 and TRBJ1-6; no clear D gene. This CDR3 region has 15 residues. Trimming stripped 0 bases from V and 10 bases from J, with 13 bases between. Looked up from germline, CDR1 is MNHEY and CDR2 is SVGAGI. CDR3 in amino acids: CASSYSTGVHSPLHF. As DNA, the CDR3 is TGTGCCAGCAGTTACTCGACCGGGGTTCACTCACCCCTCCACTTT.

As for this clone: At one end, the junction sequence differs from germline, possibly due to a read error. The V call is TRBV29-1, the J call TRBJ1-3, with 7 bases aligning to TRBD1. The CDR3 has 14 amino acids. The V gene's germline CDR1 is SQVTM and CDR2 ANQGSEA. The CDR3: CSVEDRVSGNTIYF. Written as DNA, the CDR3 is TGCAGCGTGGAAGACAGGGTCTCCGGAAACACCATATATTTT.

The chain combines TRBV6-1 with TRBJ2-2; 11 bases agree with TRBD1. J gave up 8 bases and V 6 bases, and 5 bases lay outside the gene matches. The germline CDR1 and CDR2 sequences are MNHNS and SASEGT. This CDR3 is 14 amino acids long. CDR3 amino acids: CASSGQGATGELFF. The CDR3 nucleotides read TGTGCCAGCAGCGGACAGGGGGCTACGGGGGAGCTGTTTTTT.

This rearrangement joins TRBV6-5 to TRBJ1-1; a possible D gene is TRBD1 (6 bases). Germline CDR1 is MNHEY and CDR2 is SVGAGI. The CDR3 is made up of 16 amino acids. Trimming took off 2 bases at V and 0 bases at J, with 13 bases between the two ends. The CDR3 sequence is CASSYVGGTMNTEAFF. The CDR3 nucleotides are TGTGCCAGCAGTTACGTGGGGGGCACCATGAACACTGAAGCTTTCTTT.

The V gene is TRBV29-1, the J gene TRBJ1-5; D remains unclear. Per germline, CDR1 SQVTM and CDR2 ANQGSEA. This CDR3 is built from 13 residues. V lost 6 bases and J 0 bases, leaving 9 bases between the germline ends. The DNA for the CDR3 is TGCAGCGTGAGCCTAGATAGCAATCAGCCCCAGCATTTT. Protein sequence: CSVSLDSNQPQHF.

The rearrangement uses TRBV5-4 and TRBJ1-4, with TRBD1 identical over 8 bases. J was trimmed by 4 bases and V by 5 bases; bases with no gene match: 4. CDR3 length equals 14 residues. Germline CDR1 is SGHNT and CDR2 is YYREEE (reference sequence). CDR3 in amino acids: CASSPGQVNEKLFF. CDR3 in DNA: TGTGCCAGCAGTCCGGGACAGGTTAATGAAAAACTGTTTTTT.

This clone was picked up one time. This rearrangement joins TRBV28 to TRBJ1-4, with D unresolved. Germline CDR1 reads MDHEN; CDR2 reads SYDVKM. CDR3 length equals 13 residues. V lost 4 bases and J 7 bases, leaving 10 bases between the germline ends. The CDR3 DNA follows: TGTGCCAGCAGTTCAAACCTTTTTGAAAAACTGTTTTTT. It yields the protein CASSSNLFEKLFF.

The chain recombines TRBV7-9 with TRBJ2-7; D is uncertain. Between the trimmed V and J ends, which lost 5 bases and 5 bases, there was a span of 10 bases. Per germline, CDR1 SEHNR and CDR2 FQNEAQ (reference sequence). There are 12 residues in the CDR3. The DNA of the CDR3 is TGTGCCAGCAGCCTCTGGAACGACGAGCAGTACTTC. Its translation: CASSLWNDEQYF.

The rearrangement joins TRBV11-3 to TRBJ1-1, with TRBD1 matching over 9 bases. The CDR3 length is 16 residues. CDR1 is SGHNT, CDR2 YENEEA, per germline. The trim removed 5 bases at V and 1 base at J, leaving 8 bases unmatched. The CDR3 bases are TGTGCCAGCAGCCCCCGACAGGGGGATGGGAACACTGAAGCTTTCTTT. Translated: CASSPRQGDGNTEAFF.

The rearrangement joins TRBV19 to TRBJ1-1; D may be TRBD1 (5 bases). The CDR3 consists of 16 residues. CDR1 is LNHDA and CDR2 is SQIVND in the germline V gene (reference sequence). V lost 4 bases, J lost 2 bases, and 17 bases lay in between. CDR3 in amino acids: CASSRTGGFGNTEAFF. The CDR3 DNA follows: TGTGCCAGTAGTAGGACGGGGGGATTCGGTAACACTGAAGCTTTCTTT.

V is TRBV29-1 and J is TRBJ2-2; the match to TRBD1 covers 7 bases. The CDR3 consists of 14 residues. With 4 bases clipped from V and 1 base from J, the junction kept 3 bases outside the gene matches. CDR1 SQVTM and CDR2 ANQGSEA come from the germline V gene. CDR3 residues: CSVGGQRNTGELFF. CDR3 bases: TGCAGCGTTGGGGGACAGAGGAACACCGGGGAGCTGTTTTTT.

The chain has TRBV11-2 and TRBJ1-6; possible D gene TRBD1, 5 bases. V shed 1 base and J shed 6 bases, with 7 bases lying between them. Germline V gene lookup returns CDR1 SGHAT and CDR2 FQNNGV. The CDR3 runs to 14 residues. The CDR3 bases are TGTGCCAGCAGCTTAGGGACACTTAATTCACCCCTCCACTTT. This codes for CASSLGTLNSPLHF.

V usage is TRBV2 and J usage is TRBJ2-2, with D possibly being TRBD1 (5 bases). Trimming left V 6 bases short and J 6 bases short, with 17 bases between. The length of the CDR3 is 15 residues. Per germline, CDR1 SNHLY and CDR2 FYNNEI. Written as DNA, the CDR3 is TGTGCCAGCAGCGATAGGGGCAGGGTGGCCGGGGAGCTGTTTTTT. It codes for CASSDRGRVAGELFF.

This clone was detected once. V gene TRBV30 combines with J gene TRBJ2-3; possible D gene TRBD1, 6 bases. CDR1 GTSNPN and CDR2 SVGIG come from the germline V gene (reference sequence). V gave up 5 bases and J gave up 3 bases, with 18 bases separating them. The CDR3 sequence is 15 residues long. This CDR3 is CAWGMRGRKTDTQYF. The CDR3 DNA reads as TGTGCCTGGGGGATGAGGGGGAGAAAGACAGATACGCAGTATTTT.

This clone showed up just once. This chain uses TRBV5-1 with TRBJ1-2; D unresolved. Trimming removed 0 bases from V and 4 bases from J, with 10 bases in between. Germline CDR1 reads SGHRS; CDR2 reads YFSETQ. The CDR3 has 14 amino acids. DNA of the CDR3: TGCGCCAGCAGCTTGGTTGGGGAAACCTATGGCTACACCTTC. This codes for CASSLVGETYGYTF.